This T cell receptor beta chain derives from a study of control samples from healthy donors and cancer patients. CDR1 is MDHEN and CDR2 is SYDVKM in the germline V gene. The V gene lost 10 bases and the J gene lost 4 bases, with 16 bases spanning the gap. CDR3 size: 13 residues. Method: immunoSEQ multiplex PCR; TCRdb's copy keeps in-frame clones and lacks some. The repertoire has around 250,000 clones, roughly 80% of them found once; the top ten carry about an eighth. The chain carries TRBV28 and TRBJ1-1; D ambiguous. This clonotype originated in a woman aged 60-70 years with lung cancer. The sample was PBMCs. The CDR3 region has the DNA TGTGCCACCAACAGCGGGGATAGCACTGAAGCTTTCTTT. Residues: CATNSGDSTEAFF.